This T cell receptor (beta chain) was sequenced during a study of T-cell reconstitution after alpha-beta-depleted transplantation in children. Unique molecular identifiers tagged the TCRbeta library. TCRdb re-called the PCR reads with MiXCR, one entry per CDR3 protein. The repertoire consists of around 680,000 distinct CDR3 sequences, with 15% to 20% occurring once and the leading ten covering approximately 1%. The germline gives CDR1 SGHTA, CDR2 FQGNSA. The CDR3 runs to 14 residues. The V end was cut by 5 bases, the J end by 3 bases, with 12 bases between. The source material was PBMCs from the stem cell graft donor, sampled from the stem cell graft. This rearrangement joins TRBV7-2 to TRBJ2-3; D may correspond to TRBD1 or TRBD2 (5 bases each). The TCR sequence derives from a human donor who donated a stem cell graft to a child with acute myeloid leukemia. CDR3 nucleotides: TGTGCCAGCAGCGTACTTGGGGGTACAGATACGCAGTATTTT. Encoded protein: CASSVLGGTDTQYF.